This T cell receptor (beta chain) was profiled in a study of cytomegalovirus exposure and HLA in healthy donors. Whole-study context: From some 190 million T cells, an earlier analysis saw around 120 million unique TCR beta sequences. Unique TCRs from HLA-typed donors, 65 million to 85 million of them, were held in an early data release.

Germline loops: CDR1 MRHNA, CDR2 SNTAGT. V lost 0 bases, J lost 6 bases, and 4 bases stayed unmatched. The CDR3 loop spans 15 amino acids. A multiplex PCR was run with 60 Vbeta primers and 13 Jbeta primers. Data came from immunoSEQ multiplex PCR; TCRdb stores just in-frame clones and leaves some out. The sample includes approximately 200,000 clones, approximately 80% of them seen just once. This clone was seen a handful of times. Its cognate antigen is unknown. This same CDR3 is encoded by further DNA sequences in the sample. Findings of the study overall: A highly shared variant cluster was judged a likely technical artifact.

Input material: PBMCs. The clonotype was recovered from a woman between 18 and 29 years old in good health and CMV-seropositive. This chain joins TRBV6-4 and TRBJ2-1, with 8 bases lining up with TRBD2. The CDR3: CASSDSSGGGNEQFF. The CDR3 nucleotides read TGTGCCAGCAGTGACTCGAGCGGGGGCGGCAATGAGCAGTTCTTC.